The clone carrying this T cell receptor (beta chain) showed up just a few times. This sample stems from a study of technical replicates of blood from a handful of donors. The method was immunoSEQ multiplex PCR; TCRdb's version includes in-frame clones alone and lacks a portion of them. The data show approximately 79,000 clones, about 93% seen once. Germline CDR1 reads LGHNA; CDR2 reads YNFKEQ. V dropped 3 bases and J dropped 0; count of bases not matched to a gene: 7. CDR3 size: 16 residues. Sequenced sample: T cells isolated from PBMCs. The receptor's source is a human donor in good health. This chain uses TRBV4-2 with TRBJ1-1, with 7 bases aligning to TRBD1. CDR3 nucleotide sequence: TGTGCCAGCAGCCAGGAAGAGGGACAGCTGAACACTGAAGCTTTCTTT. Translated: CASSQEEGQLNTEAFF.